This TCR beta chain emerged from a study of CD8 T cells in Susac syndrome. It was with random hexamers that about 0.45 to 1 ug RNA was reverse transcribed. The CDR3 of TCR beta was amplified by immunoSEQ multiplex PCR across 54 Vbeta and 13 Jbeta. Each CDR3 protein gets one entry after TCRdb re-called the immunoSEQ multiplex PCR reads with MiXCR. The table has roughly 180,000 distinct CDR3 sequences, 85% to 95% seen once. Study-wide findings and caveats: An acknowledgment was made by the study that its TCR sequencing and HLA analysis involved relatively few individuals.

This clonotype was picked up one time. Antigen: not known. Sequencing of TCR beta was performed on blood CD8+ and CD4+ T cells. In contrast to the negatively isolated CD8+ and CD4+ T cells, TEMRA cells were FACS-enriched. The CDR3 is 18 residues long. The germline gives CDR1 MNHNS, CDR2 SASEGT. J lost 0 bases, V lost 6 bases, and 12 bases had no gene match. The sequence came from a human donor in good health. The material sequenced was CD4+ T cells from PBMCs. The V and J genes are TRBV6-1 and TRBJ2-7; 12 nucleotides match TRBD1. The CDR3 DNA is TGTGCCAGCAGCGGACCGGGACAGGGGGCGGGAAGCTCCTACGAGCAGTACTTC. Translated: CASSGPGQGAGSSYEQYF.